Below, 23 T cell receptor beta chains from the same sample are listed, as sequenced in a study of human T cells and chemical hapten exposure. TCRdb fed the RACE reads into MiXCR, producing one record per CDR3 protein. Among 80,000 to 95,000 distinct CDR3 sequences, 11% were seen once, and the ten largest hold around 2.2%. As for time point: patch test 2, 6 weeks after DPC sensitization. Treatment described: therapeutic diphenylcyclopropenone sensitization with weekly scalp DPC. Source: whole blood, taken in connection with sensitization to the hapten diphenylcyclopropenone (DPC). These receptors all stem from a man in his forties or fifties with alopecia areata. Some clones in this sample may be carry-over from other donors' samples.

In this sample, this clonotype turned up a few times. The chain joins TRBV6-2 or TRBV6-3 to TRBJ2-1, with D perhaps matching TRBD2 (5 bases). The CDR3 sequence is 11 residues long. Germline lookup yields CDR1 MNHEY and CDR2 SVGEGT. Trimming stripped 0 bases from V and 14 bases from J, with 8 bases between. CDR3 nucleotide sequence: TGTGCCAGCAGTTACTCGAACGGGGAGTTCTTC. This encodes CASSYSNGEFF.

V gene TRBV10-3 combines with J gene TRBJ2-5; D is ambiguous. Germline V gives CDR1 ENHRY, CDR2 SYGVKD. This CDR3 has 13 amino acids. V dropped 0 bases and J dropped 9 bases, with 11 bases sitting between them. The DNA for the CDR3 is TGTGCCATCAGTGAGTCGTGGATAGACCCCCAGTACTTC. Translating gives CAISESWIDPQYF.

V and J are TRBV2 and TRBJ2-7; a possible D gene is TRBD1 (5 bases). The germline CDR1 and CDR2 sequences are SNHLY and FYNNEI. Trimming pared 4 bases from V and 5 bases from J, leaving 15 bases between. This CDR3 comprises 14 residues. The CDR3, as DNA: TGTGCCAGCAGTGTCTTCGGTGACAGCAACGAGCAGTACTTC. This encodes CASSVFGDSNEQYF.

This clonotype was counted many times. The chain is built from TRBV12-3 or TRBV12-4 and TRBJ1-2; a weak D match, TRBD1 (5 bases). This CDR3 is 12 amino acids long. V was shortened by 6 bases and J by 4 bases, with 9 bases between the two germline ends. CDR3 nucleotide sequence: TGTGCCAGCAGCGCGGGGGGCTATGGCTACACCTTC. As protein: CASSAGGYGYTF.

This clonotype was counted between two and nine times. The chain uses TRBV6-2 or TRBV6-3 and TRBJ1-2; D is unresolved. The CDR3 consists of 13 residues. V lost 10 bases to trimming and J lost 6 bases, with 18 bases between them. CDR1 MNHEY and CDR2 SVGEGT come from the germline V gene. CDR3 DNA sequence: TGTGCCATCGCCCTTACCAGAAGCAATGGCTACACCTTC. Amino acid sequence: CAIALTRSNGYTF.

This clonotype has at least ten counts. The chain uses TRBV6-5 and TRBJ2-3; TRBD2 might be the D (6 bases). Germline CDR1 is MNHEY and CDR2 is SVGAGI. This CDR3 has 15 residues. V lost 5 bases to trimming and J lost 1 base, with 13 bases between them. In nucleotides, the CDR3 is TGTGCCAGCAGTCTCCTAGCGTTTGGCACAGATACGCAGTATTTT. It yields the protein CASSLLAFGTDTQYF.

The J gene is TRBJ2-6, the V gene TRBV14; D might be TRBD2 (6 bases). Trimming stripped 2 bases from V and 3 bases from J, with 8 bases between. Per germline, CDR1 SGHDN and CDR2 FVKESK. The CDR3 has 15 residues. CDR3 amino acids: CASSQPGVGANVLTF. Written as DNA, the CDR3 is TGTGCCAGCAGCCAACCGGGGGTTGGGGCCAACGTCCTGACTTTC.

The chain combines TRBV4-2 with TRBJ2-2, with 12 positions matching TRBD2. J was trimmed by 3 bases and V by 3 bases; bases with no gene match: 8. CDR1 and CDR2 (germline): LGHNA, YNFKEQ. This CDR3 is built from 18 residues. CDR3 coding DNA: TGTGCCAGCAGCCAGGACGGGAGACTAGCGGGAGACACCGGGGAGCTGTTTTTT. It encodes CASSQDGRLAGDTGELFF.

The rearrangement joins TRBV18 to TRBJ1-4; 7 bases align to TRBD1. CDR1 and CDR2 (germline): KGHSH, LQKENI. CDR3 length equals 17 residues. V lost 3 bases to trimming and J lost 2 bases; unmatched junction nucleotides: 9. The CDR3 sequence is CASSPGTASATNEKLFF. The CDR3 region has the DNA TGTGCCAGCTCACCGGGGACAGCAAGTGCGACTAATGAAAAACTGTTTTTT.

A single count supports this clonotype. The chain uses TRBV3-1 and TRBJ2-3; tentatively, D is TRBD2 (6 bases). Trimming stripped 2 bases from V and 6 bases from J, with 9 bases between. This CDR3 region has 13 residues. The V gene's germline CDR1 is LGHDT and CDR2 YNNKEL (reference sequence). The CDR3 nucleotides are TGTGCCAGCAGCCAACGCGGGGAGGATACGCAGTATTTT. This gives the protein CASSQRGEDTQYF.

J is TRBJ2-1 and V is TRBV6-5; D is undetermined. The germline CDR1 and CDR2 sequences are MNHEY and SVGAGI. Trimming removed 5 bases at V and 4 bases at J, with 9 bases between. This CDR3 is built from 13 residues. CDR3 protein: CASSPRIYNEQFF. The CDR3 DNA sequence: TGTGCCAGCAGTCCACGGATTTACAATGAGCAGTTCTTC.

This clonotype occurred a few times. V is TRBV10-3 and J is TRBJ2-1, with TRBD1 matching over 12 bases. The V and J ends lost 4 bases and 1 base, in that order; junction bases with no gene match: 8. The V gene's germline CDR1 is ENHRY and CDR2 SYGVKD. The CDR3 has 18 amino acids. The CDR3 reads CAISAGTGGGGSYNEQFF. In nucleotides, the CDR3 is TGTGCCATCAGTGCCGGGACAGGGGGCGGAGGGTCCTACAATGAGCAGTTCTTC.

The chain is built from TRBV5-6 and TRBJ2-3, with TRBD2 matching over 12 bases. The J segment lost 5 bases and the V segment lost 0 bases, leaving 7 bases of the junction unmatched. Germline CDR1 reads SGHDT; CDR2 reads YYEEEE. This CDR3 comprises 17 residues. Here the CDR3 DNA reads TGTGCCAGCAGCTTGGGTCGACTAGCGGGAGTCCAAGATACGCAGTATTTT. This translates into CASSLGRLAGVQDTQYF.

This clonotype was observed a few times. V gene TRBV12-3 or TRBV12-4 combines with J gene TRBJ2-1; D gene ambiguous. V was clipped by 0 bases and J by 7 bases, with 4 bases between them. This CDR3 has 12 residues. The CDR3 DNA reads TGTGCCAGCAGTTTAGCCCGGAATGAGCAGTTCTTC. It codes for CASSLARNEQFF.

This clonotype came up many times. This sequence joins TRBV20-1 and TRBJ1-6; the D gene is possibly TRBD1 (6 bases). CDR3 length: 15 amino acids. V was cut by 6 bases and J by 8 bases, with 20 bases left in between. Per germline, CDR1 DFQATT and CDR2 SNEGSKA (reference sequence). CDR3 DNA: TGCAGTGCCACAGGGACTGGGGGCTTCGATTCACCCCTCCACTTT. It specifies CSATGTGGFDSPLHF.

This clonotype occurred a few times. This chain uses TRBV11-2 with TRBJ2-2, with D maybe TRBD1 (5 bases). CDR3 length: 13 residues. Trimming cost V 2 bases and J 7 bases, with 8 bases left between them. CDR1 is SGHAT, CDR2 FQNNGV, per germline. The DNA of the CDR3 is TGTGCCAGCAGCTTAAGGGGCATCGGGGAGCTGTTTTTT. Translation: CASSLRGIGELFF.

Only a few counts were recorded for this clonotype. One junction end does not reproduce the germline sequence, and a read error may be involved. The chain combines TRBV20-1 with TRBJ2-3; 9 positions agree with TRBD2. The CDR3 has 16 amino acids. The germline gives CDR1 DFQATT, CDR2 SNEGSKA (reference sequence). The CDR3 protein is CSARDMAGTSTDTQYF. The CDR3 DNA reads as TGCAGTGCTAGAGATATGGCTGGGACTAGCACCGATACGCAGTATTTT.

This clonotype was seen a few times. The chain employs TRBV29-1 and TRBJ2-4, with a weak D call TRBD1 (6 bases). Trimming pared 3 bases from V and 7 bases from J, leaving 10 bases between. Germline CDR1 reads SQVTM; CDR2 reads ANQGSEA. This CDR3 has 12 residues. The CDR3 loop reads CSVDGQGNIQYF. The DNA for the CDR3 is TGCAGCGTTGATGGTCAGGGGAACATTCAGTACTTC.

In this sample, this clonotype turned up many times. V is TRBV6-5 and J is TRBJ1-4; D is uncertain. The ends were cut back, 6 bases at V and 0 bases at J, with 8 bases in the middle. CDR3 length: 14 amino acids. Germline CDR1 reads MNHEY; CDR2 reads SVGAGI. This chain's CDR3 is CASSTNPTNEKLFF. As DNA, the CDR3 is TGTGCCAGCAGCACCAACCCAACTAATGAAAAACTGTTTTTT.

The rearrangement links TRBV20-1 to TRBJ2-7; D not resolved. The CDR3 runs 14 residues. The V and J ends lost 6 bases and 0 bases respectively, with 15 bases between them. Germline V CDR1 and CDR2: DFQATT, SNEGSKA (reference sequence). CDR3 amino acids: CSALEGSGSYEQYF. The DNA of the CDR3 is TGCAGTGCGCTAGAAGGTTCCGGCTCCTACGAGCAGTACTTC.

This chain connects TRBV7-2 to TRBJ2-3, with unresolved D. The CDR3 is 15 amino acids. Germline V gene data show CDR1 as SGHTA and CDR2 as FQGNSA. The V end lost 1 base, the J end lost 0 bases, and 8 bases lay between the germline ends. The CDR3 DNA reads as TGTGCCAGCAGCTTAGATGCCCTTAGCACAGATACGCAGTATTTT. It is translated as CASSLDALSTDTQYF.

This clonotype has a handful of counts. The chain links TRBV27 to TRBJ2-2; maybe TRBD2 (6 bases). This CDR3 contains 15 residues. The germline gives CDR1 MNHEY, CDR2 SMNVEV (reference sequence). V was trimmed by 10 bases and J by 5 bases, leaving 20 bases between them. The CDR3 loop is CATLGWQSGTGELFF. CDR3 coding DNA: TGTGCCACCCTGGGTTGGCAAAGCGGGACCGGGGAGCTGTTTTTT.

The chain joins TRBV29-1 to TRBJ2-3; 7 bases match TRBD2. The J segment lost 2 bases and the V segment lost 5 bases, leaving 4 bases of the junction unmatched. This CDR3 is 13 amino acids long. Germline V gives CDR1 SQVTM, CDR2 ANQGSEA. The CDR3 DNA reads as TGCAGCGTTCGGGGGAGGGTCACAGATACGCAGTATTTT. Amino acid sequence: CSVRGRVTDTQYF.